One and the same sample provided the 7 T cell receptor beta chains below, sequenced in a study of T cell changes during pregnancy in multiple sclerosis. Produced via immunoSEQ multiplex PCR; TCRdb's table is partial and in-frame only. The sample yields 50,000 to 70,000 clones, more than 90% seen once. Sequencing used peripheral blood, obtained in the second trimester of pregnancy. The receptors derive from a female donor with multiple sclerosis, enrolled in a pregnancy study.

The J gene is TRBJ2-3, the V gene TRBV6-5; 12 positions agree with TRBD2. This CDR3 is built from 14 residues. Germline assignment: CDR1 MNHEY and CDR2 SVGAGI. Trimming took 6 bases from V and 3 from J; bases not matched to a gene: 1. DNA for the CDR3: TGTGCCAGCAGGACTAGCGGGAGTACAGATACGCAGTATTTT. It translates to CASRTSGSTDTQYF.

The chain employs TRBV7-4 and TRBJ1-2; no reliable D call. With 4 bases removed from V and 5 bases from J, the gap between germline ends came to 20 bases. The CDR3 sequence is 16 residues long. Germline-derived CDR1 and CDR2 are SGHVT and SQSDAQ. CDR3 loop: CASSSLREAAPYGYTF. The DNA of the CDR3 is TGTGCCAGCAGCTCCCTCCGGGAGGCAGCTCCTTATGGCTACACCTTC.

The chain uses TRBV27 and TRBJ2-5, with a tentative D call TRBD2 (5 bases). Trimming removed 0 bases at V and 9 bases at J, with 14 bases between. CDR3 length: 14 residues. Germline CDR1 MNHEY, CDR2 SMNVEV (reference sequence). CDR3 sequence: CASSLSGPWGAQYF. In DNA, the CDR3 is TGTGCCAGCAGTTTATCGGGTCCCTGGGGAGCCCAGTACTTC.

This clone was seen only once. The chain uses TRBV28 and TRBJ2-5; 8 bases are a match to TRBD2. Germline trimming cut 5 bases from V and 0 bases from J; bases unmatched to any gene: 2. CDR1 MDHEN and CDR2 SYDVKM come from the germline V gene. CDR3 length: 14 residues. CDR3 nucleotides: TGTGCCAGCAGTCCACTAGCGGACCAAGAGACCCAGTACTTC. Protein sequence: CASSPLADQETQYF.

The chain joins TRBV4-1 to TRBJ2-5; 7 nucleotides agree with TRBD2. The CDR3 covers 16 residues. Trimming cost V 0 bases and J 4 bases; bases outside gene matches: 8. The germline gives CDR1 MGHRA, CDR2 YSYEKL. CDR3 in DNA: TGCGCCAGCAGCCAAGAAGGGGAGGGGTCGAGAGAGACCCAGTACTTC. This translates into CASSQEGEGSRETQYF.

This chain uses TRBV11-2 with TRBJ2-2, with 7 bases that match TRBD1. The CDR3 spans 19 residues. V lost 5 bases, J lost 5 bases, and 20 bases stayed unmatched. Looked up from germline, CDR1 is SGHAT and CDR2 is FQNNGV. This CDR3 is CASSLSHRWQGVGTGELFF. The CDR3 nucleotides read TGTGCCAGCAGCCTATCCCACCGGTGGCAGGGGGTTGGAACCGGGGAGCTGTTTTTT.

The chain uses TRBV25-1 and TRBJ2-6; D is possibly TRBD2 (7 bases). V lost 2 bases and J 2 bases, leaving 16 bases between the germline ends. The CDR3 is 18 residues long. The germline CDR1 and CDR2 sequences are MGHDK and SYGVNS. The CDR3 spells CASSESQRGRAGANVLTF. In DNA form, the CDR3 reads TGTGCCAGCAGTGAAAGCCAGAGGGGGAGGGCTGGGGCCAACGTCCTGACTTTC.